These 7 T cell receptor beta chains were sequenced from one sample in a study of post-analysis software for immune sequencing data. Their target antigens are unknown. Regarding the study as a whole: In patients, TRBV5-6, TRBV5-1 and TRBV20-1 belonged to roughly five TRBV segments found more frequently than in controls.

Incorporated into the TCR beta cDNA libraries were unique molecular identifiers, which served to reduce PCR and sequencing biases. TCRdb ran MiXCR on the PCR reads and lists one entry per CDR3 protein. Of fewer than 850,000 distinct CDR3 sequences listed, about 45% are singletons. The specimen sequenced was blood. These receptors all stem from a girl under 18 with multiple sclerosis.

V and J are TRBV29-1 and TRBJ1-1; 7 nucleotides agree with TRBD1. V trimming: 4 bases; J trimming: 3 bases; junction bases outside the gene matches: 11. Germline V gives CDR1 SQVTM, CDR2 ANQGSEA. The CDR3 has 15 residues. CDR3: CSVGRRGQVDTEAFF. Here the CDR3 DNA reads TGCAGCGTTGGGCGAAGGGGGCAAGTGGACACTGAAGCTTTCTTT. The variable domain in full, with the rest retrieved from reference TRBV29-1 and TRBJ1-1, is SAVISQKPSRDICQRGTSLTIQCQVDSQVTMMFWYRQQPGQSLTLIATANQGSEATYESGFVIDKFPISRPNLTFSTLTVSNMSPEDSSIYLCSVGRRGQVDTEAFFGQGTRLTVV.

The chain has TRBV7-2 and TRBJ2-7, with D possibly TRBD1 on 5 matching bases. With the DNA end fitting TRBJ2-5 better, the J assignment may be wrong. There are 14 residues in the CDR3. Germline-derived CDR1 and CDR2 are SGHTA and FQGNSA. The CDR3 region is CASEWTGKGETQYF. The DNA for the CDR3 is TGTGCCAGCGAATGGACCGGAAAGGGGGAGACCCAGTACTTC.

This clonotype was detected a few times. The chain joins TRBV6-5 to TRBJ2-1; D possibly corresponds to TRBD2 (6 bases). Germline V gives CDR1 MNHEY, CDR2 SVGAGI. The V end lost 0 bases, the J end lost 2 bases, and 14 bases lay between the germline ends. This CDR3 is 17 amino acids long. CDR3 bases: TGTGCCAGCAGTTACTCCTTTCGGGACTCCACCTACAATGAGCAGTTCTTC. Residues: CASSYSFRDSTYNEQFF.

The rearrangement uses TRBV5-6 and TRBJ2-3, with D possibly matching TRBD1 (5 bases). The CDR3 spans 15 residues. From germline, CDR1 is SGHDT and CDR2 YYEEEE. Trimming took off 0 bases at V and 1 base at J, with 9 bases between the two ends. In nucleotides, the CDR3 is TGTGCCAGCAGCTTGGTGGGGCGGCGCACAGATACGCAGTATTTT. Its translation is CASSLVGRRTDTQYF.

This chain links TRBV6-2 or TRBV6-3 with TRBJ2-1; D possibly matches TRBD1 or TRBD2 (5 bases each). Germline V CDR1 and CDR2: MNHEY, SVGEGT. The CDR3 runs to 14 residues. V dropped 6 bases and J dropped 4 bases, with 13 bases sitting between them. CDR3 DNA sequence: TGTGCCAGCAGCGGGACCAACTTATACAATGAGCAGTTCTTC. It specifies CASSGTNLYNEQFF.

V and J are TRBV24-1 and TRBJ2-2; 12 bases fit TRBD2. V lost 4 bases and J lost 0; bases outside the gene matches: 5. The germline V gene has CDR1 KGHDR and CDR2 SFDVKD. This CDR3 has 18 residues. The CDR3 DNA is TGTGCCACCAGTGAGGCCGGGACTAGCGGGCCGAACACCGGGGAGCTGTTTTTT. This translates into CATSEAGTSGPNTGELFF.

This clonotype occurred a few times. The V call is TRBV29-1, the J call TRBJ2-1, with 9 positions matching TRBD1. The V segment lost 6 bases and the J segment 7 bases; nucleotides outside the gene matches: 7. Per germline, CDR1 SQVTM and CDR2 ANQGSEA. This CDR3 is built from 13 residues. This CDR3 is CSVVGTGLNEQFF. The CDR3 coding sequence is TGCAGCGTCGTAGGGACAGGGCTGAATGAGCAGTTCTTC.